This T cell receptor beta chain was sequenced in a study of T cells after yellow fever vaccination. This clonotype was observed a few times. From germline, CDR1 is DFQATT and CDR2 SNEGSKA (reference sequence). The CDR3 covers 13 residues. V lost 6 bases to trimming and J lost 4 bases, with 16 bases between them. Via MiXCR, TCRdb re-called the 5' RACE reads, giving one row per CDR3 protein. The sample carries 120,000 or so distinct CDR3 sequences, over 12% recorded once. Material: CD8+ T cells sorted from PBMCs, obtained 5 days after the yellow fever booster vaccination. The TCR was taken from a man aged 18 to 29 who received the YFV17D yellow fever vaccine. The chain has TRBV20-1 and TRBJ2-7; D gene uncertain. CDR3 DNA: TGCAGTGCCGCGGTTGGTTTTAGATACGAGCAGTACTTC. It encodes CSAAVGFRYEQYF.